The rows below give T cell receptor beta chains drawn from one sample of a study of post-analysis software for immune sequencing data. MiXCR, applied by TCRdb to the PCR reads, yields one record per CDR3 protein. This sample has roughly 570,000 distinct CDR3 sequences, with 30% to 40% found just once. The sequencing input was blood. These receptors were collected from a girl younger than 18 with multiple sclerosis. The CDR3 runs from the conserved cysteine through the conserved F or W. Each record gives: J gene, clone size, D gene, V gene, CDR3 protein, CDR3 DNA. A D gene is named only where the DNA matches it firmly. Some rows have no size entry. The others give once, few or many, or a class for an expanded clone.

TRBJ2-6	.	.	TRBV12-3/TRBV12-4	CASSYFYPRRSGANVLTF	TGTGCCAGCAGTTATTTTTACCCTAGACGCTCTGGGGCCAACGTCCTGACTTTC
TRBJ2-5	once	.	TRBV6-6	CASSRLQQQETQYF	TGTGCCAGCAGCCGCTTGCAGCAGCAAGAGACCCAGTACTTC
TRBJ2-4	.	TRBD2	TRBV5-1	CVSSFGSGGAKNIQYF	TGTGTCAGCAGCTTTGGGTCGGGGGGAGCCAAAAACATTCAGTACTTC
TRBJ1-3	.	.	TRBV10-3	CAISESLVQAGNIIYF	TGTGCCATCAGTGAGTCGTTGGTACAAGCTGGAAACATCATATATTTT
TRBJ2-6	few	.	TRBV2	CASSLGEVRANVLTF	TGTGCCAGCAGTTTGGGGGAAGTAAGGGCCAACGTCCTGACTTTC
TRBJ2-7	few	TRBD2	TRBV10-3	CAITALAGAGGYEQYF	TGTGCCATCACCGCCCTAGCGGGGGCCGGGGGATACGAGCAGTACTTC
TRBJ2-5	.	.	TRBV7-9	CASSLVMADQETQYF	TGTGCCAGCAGCTTAGTGATGGCGGACCAAGAGACCCAGTACTTC
TRBJ1-2	.	.	TRBV28	CASSSEPTNYGYTF	TGTGCCAGCAGTTCCGAACCAACTAACTATGGCTACACCTTC
TRBJ1-4	.	.	TRBV29-1	CSVERYGKLFF	TGCAGCGTCGAGCGTTATGGAAAACTGTTTTTT
TRBJ1-1	.	.	TRBV6-5	CASRRGGTEAFF	TGTGCCAGCAGGCGGGGGGGCACTGAAGCTTTCTTT
TRBJ1-2	few	TRBD1	TRBV4-1	CASSHGGQGGNHGYTF	TGCGCCAGCAGCCATGGTGGACAGGGGGGAAATCATGGCTACACCTTC
TRBJ2-5	.	.	TRBV29-1	CSVDLGETQYF	TGCAGCGTGGACCTGGGTGAGACCCAGTACTTC
TRBJ1-5	few	.	TRBV9	CASSEGPNDQPQHF	TGTGCCAGCAGCGAGGGACCGAACGATCAGCCCCAGCATTTT
TRBJ2-7	.	TRBD1	TRBV12-3/TRBV12-4	CATLAPQGKQYF	TGTGCCACCCTTGCCCCACAGGGGAAGCAGTACTTC
TRBJ1-6	.	.	TRBV28	CASSDYRVLDNSPLHF	TGTGCCAGCAGCGATTACAGGGTATTAGATAATTCACCCCTCCACTTT
TRBJ1-2	few	.	TRBV10-3	CATRTELYGYTF	TGTGCCACCAGGACAGAACTCTATGGCTACACCTTC
TRBJ2-1	.	.	TRBV20-1	CSAPRPGATYNEQFF	TGCAGTGCCCCCCGCCCTGGGGCCACCTACAATGAGCAGTTCTTC
TRBJ1-1	.	.	TRBV5-1	CASRSETEAFF	TGCGCCAGCAGAAGTGAAACTGAAGCTTTCTTT
TRBJ2-7	few	TRBD2	TRBV4-1	CASSPLFSGAYEQYF	TGCGCCAGCAGCCCCCTGTTTAGCGGGGCCTACGAGCAGTACTTC
TRBJ2-3	.	.	TRBV5-1	CASSTYRSTDTQYF	TGCGCCAGCAGCACCTACAGGAGCACAGATACGCAGTATTTT
TRBJ2-5	.	TRBD1	TRBV23-1	CASSQLVGGEETQYF	TGCGCCAGCAGTCAACTTGTAGGGGGCGAAGAGACCCAGTACTTC
TRBJ2-3	few	TRBD2	TRBV27	CASSPREGSTDTQYF	TGTGCCAGCAGTCCAAGGGAGGGTAGCACAGATACGCAGTATTTT
TRBJ1-2	many	.	TRBV12-3/TRBV12-4	CASSPSSYGYTF	TGTGCCAGCAGTCCTTCGAGCTATGGCTACACCTTC
TRBJ2-7	.	TRBD2	TRBV20-1	CSARDDGGGWNEQYF	TGCAGTGCTAGAGATGACGGGGGAGGGTGGAATGAGCAGTACTTC
TRBJ2-2	.	.	TRBV7-6	CASSKRRGWELFF	TGTGCCAGCAGCAAAAGGAGGGGGTGGGAGCTGTTTTTT
TRBJ2-7	few	.	TRBV7-9	CASSTPRQTLSYEQYF	TGTGCCAGCAGCACACCCCGACAGACCCTCTCCTACGAGCAGTACTTC